The present entry profiles one T cell receptor (beta chain) with its context. Its antigen is as yet unknown. The CDR3 totals 12 residues. V shed 5 bases and J shed 5 bases, with 9 bases lying between them. Germline CDR1 is LNHNV and CDR2 is YYDKDF (reference sequence). Genomic DNA for TCR beta libraries, 1.5 to 2 micrograms, came from cryopreserved PBMCs. The entry originates in a study of cytotoxic CD8 clonotypes in ibrutinib-treated CLL. About the study: Among the patients, 11 presented as relapsed/refractory and fewer than 16 as treatment-naive; approximately 17 showed unmutated IGHV.

This table comes from immunoSEQ multiplex PCR, and its TCRdb copy is limited to in-frame clones, with some not included. The repertoire consists of about 140,000 clones, with about 72% occurring once and the leading ten covering roughly a quarter. Study-level findings and limits: Baseline clonality, higher than in age-matched healthy donors, tracked circulating CD8+ T-cell counts. Contraction or stability on treatment was seen for public clonotypes, which were uncommon.

The chain has TRBV15 and TRBJ1-1; no firm D call. The sample was PBMCs, taken after 12 months of ibrutinib treatment. The clonotype originates from a human donor with chronic lymphocytic leukemia. The CDR3 loop reads CATSGTDTEAFF. The CDR3 DNA reads TGTGCCACCAGCGGTACAGATACTGAAGCTTTCTTT.